This entry lists 15 T cell receptor beta chains sequenced from one sample in a study of post-analysis software for immune sequencing data. Sequencing libraries made from TCR beta cDNA carried unique molecular identifiers. TCRdb reprocessed the PCR reads via MiXCR and lists one record per CDR3 protein. The repertoire holds about 260,000 distinct CDR3 sequences, with 35% to 40% as singletons. Findings and limits, study-wide: In patients, TRBV5-6, TRBV5-1 and TRBV20-1 belonged to four or five TRBV segments found more frequently than in controls.

What these receptors recognize is not known. Specimen: blood. These receptors were taken from a girl between 5 and 17 years old with multiple sclerosis.

The V and J genes are TRBV18 and TRBJ2-1; a weak D match, TRBD2 (5 bases). The CDR3 runs to 17 residues. Germline CDR1 KGHSH, CDR2 LQKENI. V gave up 0 bases and J gave up 0 bases, with 12 bases separating them. This CDR3 reads CASSPPIALSSYNEQFF. The CDR3 DNA sequence: TGTGCCAGCTCACCACCCATAGCGCTAAGCTCCTACAATGAGCAGTTCTTC.

With regard to this clonotype: A much more abundant neighbour one base away suggests this may be a read error. The chain carries TRBV7-3 and TRBJ2-5; maybe TRBD2 (5 bases). CDR3 length: 14 amino acids. Germline-derived CDR1 and CDR2 are SGHTA and FQGTGA. The CDR3 protein is CASSLTVTSHEQYF. Written as DNA, the CDR3 is TGTGCCAGCAGCCTAACAGTCACTAGTCATGAGCAGTACTTC.

On this clonotype: Just one base apart from a much larger clone, this may be a read error. The chain is built from TRBV5-1 and TRBJ1-1; D may be TRBD1 (5 bases). Germline lookup yields CDR1 SGHRS and CDR2 YFSETQ. V lost 4 bases, J lost 11 bases, and 18 bases lay in between. This CDR3 contains 13 residues. DNA of the CDR3: TGCGCCAGCAGCACGGGCGGGGGAGCCCCCGCTTTCTTT. It codes for CASSTGGGAPAFF.

This chain links TRBV4-1 with TRBJ1-5, with a tentative D call TRBD1 (6 bases). The CDR3 extends over 16 amino acids. Germline CDR1 reads MGHRA; CDR2 reads YSYEKL. Trimming removed 1 base from V and 5 bases from J, with 15 bases in between. CDR3 amino acids: CASSQGWGLRDQPQHF. The CDR3, as DNA: TGCGCCAGCAGCCAAGGTTGGGGGCTGAGGGATCAGCCCCAGCATTTT.

This clonotype has just a few counts. With a much larger clone just one base away, this may be a read error. The rearrangement links TRBV5-6 to TRBJ2-1; TRBD2 matches at 9 bases. The CDR3 is made up of 18 amino acids. The germline V gene encodes CDR1 SGHDT and CDR2 YYEEEE. V lost 1 base, J lost 9 bases, and 17 bases stayed unmatched. The CDR3: CASSLHLLGREGSREQFF. CDR3 coding DNA: TGTGCCAGCAGCTTGCACCTCCTTGGGCGGGAGGGAAGTCGTGAGCAGTTCTTC.

Comment on this clonotype: A clone one base away is much larger, so this may be a read error. The gene calls are TRBV11-2 and TRBJ2-7; TRBD1 might be the D (6 bases). The J call may be in error: the DNA end matches TRBJ2-5 better. The CDR3 length is 13 residues. Germline CDR1 is SGHAT and CDR2 is FQNNGV. CDR3 loop: CAGSPDRIETQYF. The CDR3 nucleotides are TGTGCCGGCAGCCCGGACAGAATAGAGACCCAGTACTTC.

The V call is TRBV19, the J call TRBJ2-1, with unresolved D. The CDR3 totals 13 residues. Trimming stripped 5 bases from V and 9 bases from J, with 14 bases between. Germline V gene lookup returns CDR1 LNHDA and CDR2 SQIVND (reference sequence). This chain's CDR3 is CASSFPAMGEQFF. CDR3 DNA sequence: TGTGCCAGTAGTTTCCCCGCGATGGGTGAGCAGTTCTTC.

This clonotype was seen many times. The V and J genes are TRBV29-1 and TRBJ2-3, with a weak D call TRBD1 (5 bases). Trimming took off 6 bases at V and 6 bases at J, with 10 bases between the two ends. Germline CDR1 SQVTM, CDR2 ANQGSEA. The CDR3 loop spans 11 amino acids. CDR3 bases: TGCAGCGTCAAGGGGCCGGATACGCAGTATTTT. Residues: CSVKGPDTQYF.

This clonotype showed up just a few times. The J gene is TRBJ2-5, the V gene TRBV11-2; D is perhaps TRBD2 (5 bases). This CDR3 region has 13 residues. The germline V gene has CDR1 SGHAT and CDR2 FQNNGV. Deletions cut 8 bases from V and 11 bases from J, with 21 bases between. The CDR3 region has the DNA TGTGCCAGCCGGGTTGGGAGTTCGGATGAGCAGTACTTC. It codes for CASRVGSSDEQYF.

Details on this clonotype: A much larger clone is a single base away; this may be a read error. The chain links TRBV5-1 to TRBJ2-3; D is possibly TRBD1 or TRBD2 (5 bases each). Germline loops: CDR1 SGHRS, CDR2 YFSETQ. The CDR3 totals 13 residues. The chain's CDR3 is CASSLVRGDTQDF. Written as DNA, the CDR3 is TGCGCCAGCAGCTTGGTTAGGGGAGATACGCAGGATTTT.

Details on this clonotype: This sequence may be a read error, since a much larger clone differs from it by one base. V is TRBV7-7 and J is TRBJ1-1; D gene ambiguous. Germline CDR1 is SSHAT and CDR2 is FNYEAQ (reference sequence). The CDR3 totals 13 residues. Deletions cut 2 bases from V and 1 base from J, with 5 bases between. The CDR3 DNA is TGTGCCAGCAGCTTAAAAGAGAACACTGAAGCTTTCTTT. Its translation is CASSLKENTEAFF.

The V and J genes are TRBV6-5 and TRBJ1-1, with 10 bases lining up with TRBD1. The V gene's germline CDR1 is MNHEY and CDR2 SVGAGI. Trimming took 2 bases from V and 7 from J; bases not matched to a gene: 10. CDR3 length: 16 residues. The CDR3 region has the DNA TGTGCCAGCAGTTACAGTAGGACAGGGGGGAGAGGTGAAGCTTTCTTT. The encoded protein is CASSYSRTGGRGEAFF.

This clonotype has only a few counts. The chain employs TRBV7-9 and TRBJ1-5, with 8 bases matching TRBD1. This CDR3 has 15 residues. Germline V gene data show CDR1 as SEHNR and CDR2 as FQNEAQ (reference sequence). Trimming took 5 bases from V and 8 from J; bases not matched to a gene: 11. CDR3 sequence: CASSQGQAAGEPQHF. The CDR3 bases are TGTGCCAGCAGCCAGGGACAGGCGGCCGGGGAGCCCCAGCATTTT.

V gene TRBV20-1 combines with J gene TRBJ2-5; 7 bases align to TRBD2. V dropped 4 bases and J dropped 5; count of bases not matched to a gene: 4. CDR3 length: 12 residues. The germline V gene has CDR1 DFQATT and CDR2 SNEGSKA (reference sequence). The DNA for the CDR3 is TGCAGTGCTATGCTAGCGGCGGAGACCCAGTACTTC. Residues: CSAMLAAETQYF.

In its sample, this clonotype was seen many times. V gene TRBV24-1 combines with J gene TRBJ2-5; either TRBD1 or TRBD2 may supply D (5 bases each). The V and J ends lost 5 bases and 4 bases respectively, with 7 bases between them. This CDR3 is 12 amino acids long. Looked up from germline, CDR1 is KGHDR and CDR2 is SFDVKD. This chain's CDR3 is CATSAGRETQYF. The CDR3 DNA sequence: TGTGCCACCAGTGCAGGGAGAGAGACCCAGTACTTC.